Listed here is a single TCR beta chain. Its antigen is undetermined. Unique molecular identifiers featured in each of the TCR beta cDNA libraries. Roughly 450,000 cDNA molecules were recovered from an input of about 0.9 to 10 million T cells. TCRdb re-analysed the PCR reads in MiXCR, keeping a single row per CDR3 protein. Among about 460,000 distinct CDR3 sequences listed, roughly 45% were seen once. The record originates from a study of post-analysis software for immune sequencing data. Overall study findings and caveats: The study found TRBV5-6, TRBV5-1 and TRBV20-1 among roughly 5 TRBV segments more frequent in patients than controls. By F measure, strong co-clustering occurred among samples prepared in the same batch.

Trimming removed 2 bases at V and 3 bases at J, with 14 bases between. Germline CDR1 reads MNHNY; CDR2 reads SVGAGI (reference sequence). The CDR3 has 16 amino acids. The chain links TRBV6-6 to TRBJ2-1, with TRBD2 as a possible D gene (6 bases). This receptor was identified in a girl aged 5-17 years with multiple sclerosis. The specimen sequenced was blood. Written as DNA, the CDR3 is TGTGCCAGCAGTTACCCTACTAGCCCTGGCTACAATGAGCAGTTCTTC. Its translation is CASSYPTSPGYNEQFF.